Below are 27 T cell receptor beta chains sequenced from a single sample in a study of T-cell reconstitution after alpha-beta-depleted transplantation in children. Preparation of the TCRbeta library involved a method that used unique molecular identifiers. MiXCR was run by TCRdb on the PCR reads, yielding one entry per CDR3 protein. The repertoire has hundreds of thousands of distinct CDR3 sequences, around 10% of them found once; the top ten carry about 8%. Source: PBMCs, taken before TCRalphabeta/CD19-depleted stem cell transplant. The origin of the receptors is a boy in the first two years of life with acute myeloid leukemia, due to receive a stem cell transplant.

This clonotype was found many times. V gene TRBV2 combines with J gene TRBJ2-7, with a weak D call TRBD1 (5 bases). The V end was cut by 7 bases, the J end by 3 bases, with 10 bases between. Germline assignment: CDR1 SNHLY and CDR2 FYNNEI. This CDR3 spans 12 amino acids. In nucleotides, the CDR3 is TGTGCCAGCATAGGGGATTTCTACGAGCAGTACTTC. It codes for CASIGDFYEQYF.

This clonotype was seen only a few times. J is TRBJ2-7 and V is TRBV7-8; 11 bases match TRBD2. The CDR3 contains 16 residues. V lost 2 bases, J lost 3 bases, and 6 bases stayed unmatched. The germline gives CDR1 SGHVS, CDR2 FQNEAQ. The CDR3 nucleotides are TGTGCCAGCAGCTTACCTCGACTAGCGGGGCTCTACGAGCAGTACTTC. Translating gives CASSLPRLAGLYEQYF.

This clonotype was seen repeatedly, ten times or more. This sequence joins TRBV28 and TRBJ2-1; the D gene is possibly TRBD1 (6 bases). From germline, CDR1 is MDHEN and CDR2 SYDVKM. The V gene lost 5 bases and the J gene lost 3 bases, with 20 bases spanning the gap. This CDR3 has 17 residues. In DNA form, the CDR3 reads TGTGCCAGCAGTACACCTCAAAGGGACACCCTCTACAATGAGCAGTTCTTC. Amino acid sequence: CASSTPQRDTLYNEQFF.

At least ten counts were recorded for this clonotype. This sequence joins TRBV6-5 and TRBJ2-4; D remains ambiguous. Germline CDR1 MNHEY, CDR2 SVGAGI. This CDR3 comprises 16 residues. V gave up 2 bases and J gave up 2 bases, with 13 bases separating them. This chain's CDR3 is CASSYPPGPPKNIQYF. The CDR3, as DNA: TGTGCCAGCAGTTACCCCCCTGGACCTCCCAAAAACATTCAGTACTTC.

This clonotype has ten or more counts. The rearrangement uses TRBV7-8 and TRBJ2-1; 12 nucleotides agree with TRBD2. The V and J ends lost 1 base and 7 bases, in that order; junction bases with no gene match: 5. CDR1 and CDR2 (germline): SGHVS, FQNEAQ. This CDR3 contains 16 residues. In nucleotides, the CDR3 is TGTGCCAGCAGCTTAGGCCTAGCGGGAGGGTTTAATGAGCAGTTCTTC. Amino acids: CASSLGLAGGFNEQFF.

This clonotype was picked up many times. The V call is TRBV29-1, the J call TRBJ2-7; perhaps TRBD1 as D (6 bases). Germline V gene data show CDR1 as SQVTM and CDR2 as ANQGSEA. Trimming took 1 base from V and 3 from J, leaving 13 bases between them. The CDR3 spans 14 residues. Here the CDR3 reads CSVEVQGSGYEQYF. Written as DNA, the CDR3 is TGCAGCGTTGAAGTACAGGGTAGTGGCTACGAGCAGTACTTC.

The V call is TRBV20-1, the J call TRBJ2-1, with D possibly TRBD2 on 5 matching bases. This CDR3 contains 14 residues. Germline assignment: CDR1 DFQATT and CDR2 SNEGSKA (reference sequence). In DNA form, the CDR3 reads TGCAGGGTCGGTAGTTGGATAGCGTGGAATGAGCAGTTCTTC. Translating gives CRVGSWIAWNEQFF.

This clonotype was seen repeatedly, ten times or more. The J gene is TRBJ1-6, the V gene TRBV5-1, with D unclear. The germline CDR1 and CDR2 sequences are SGHRS and YFSETQ. The CDR3 runs to 16 residues. The V gene lost 3 bases and the J gene lost 4 bases, with 14 bases spanning the gap. The chain's CDR3 is CASSSSDGAYNSPLHF. The CDR3 DNA reads as TGCGCCAGCAGCTCGTCCGACGGCGCGTATAATTCACCCCTCCACTTT.

This clonotype came up many times. The chain is built from TRBV27 and TRBJ1-5, with a possible D match to TRBD1 (5 bases). V shed 3 bases and J shed 0 bases, with 6 bases lying between them. This CDR3 comprises 14 residues. Germline CDR1 and CDR2: MNHEY and SMNVEV (reference sequence). The CDR3 sequence is CASSLGVSNQPQHF. The CDR3 DNA sequence: TGTGCCAGCAGTTTGGGGGTTAGCAATCAGCCCCAGCATTTT.

This clonotype was seen a few times. This sequence joins TRBV9 and TRBJ2-3; no clear D. V lost 4 bases, J lost 1 base, and 19 bases lay in between. Germline V CDR1 and CDR2: SGDLS, YYNGEE. There are 17 residues in the CDR3. The DNA for the CDR3 is TGTGCCAGCAGCCACCCTGACAAGGCAGTACGCACAGATACGCAGTATTTT. Residues: CASSHPDKAVRTDTQYF.

This clonotype was recorded at least ten times. V gene TRBV7-3 combines with J gene TRBJ1-1; no clear D. CDR3 size: 13 residues. The germline gives CDR1 SGHTA, CDR2 FQGTGA. V was clipped by 4 bases and J by 1 base, with 7 bases between them. For the CDR3, the DNA is TGTGCCAGCAGCTGGAACAGGAACACTGAAGCTTTCTTT. Its protein product is CASSWNRNTEAFF.

This clonotype was observed a handful of times. The J gene is TRBJ2-7, the V gene TRBV5-6; 10 nucleotides align to TRBD2. V was pared by 0 bases and J by 5 bases, with 8 bases of the junction left unmatched. CDR1 is SGHDT, CDR2 YYEEEE, per germline. The CDR3 covers 16 residues. The CDR3 sequence: CASSLERGGLWNEQYF. The CDR3 coding sequence is TGTGCCAGCAGCTTGGAGCGGGGGGGCCTATGGAACGAGCAGTACTTC.

The sample holds many counts of this clonotype. The rearrangement links TRBV7-2 to TRBJ2-5, with D unclear. This CDR3 is 12 amino acids long. Between the trimmed V and J ends, which lost 5 bases and 7 bases, there was a span of 11 bases. Germline loops: CDR1 SGHTA, CDR2 FQGNSA. CDR3 sequence reads: CASSLYPMTQYF. The CDR3 DNA sequence: TGTGCCAGCAGCCTGTACCCTATGACCCAGTACTTC.

In this sample, this clonotype turned up a few times. This chain joins TRBV6-1 and TRBJ2-3; 12 nucleotides line up with TRBD2. Germline-derived CDR1 and CDR2 are MNHNS and SASEGT. The junction had 11 bases not matched to a gene; V was cut back by 5 bases and J by 2 bases. The length of the CDR3 is 18 residues. This chain's CDR3 is CASSPRASGGAPTDTQYF. As DNA, the CDR3 is TGTGCCAGCAGTCCAAGGGCTAGCGGGGGGGCCCCCACAGATACGCAGTATTTT.

This clonotype has only a few counts. This chain connects TRBV6-1 to TRBJ2-1; D gene ambiguous. Trimming stripped 7 bases from V and 13 bases from J, with 23 bases between. CDR3 length: 14 amino acids. Per the germline V gene, CDR1 is MNHNS and CDR2 is SASEGT. The CDR3 loop is CASKLSIGNEDQFF. In DNA form, the CDR3 reads TGTGCCAGCAAGTTAAGCATTGGAAACGAAGATCAGTTCTTC.

At least ten counts were recorded for this clonotype. This sequence joins TRBV28 and TRBJ2-7, with D perhaps TRBD2 (7 bases). The length of the CDR3 is 15 residues. The germline V gene has CDR1 MDHEN and CDR2 SYDVKM. V lost 7 bases, J lost 9 bases, and 25 bases lay in between. Written as DNA, the CDR3 is TGTGCCAGCACCCTAGGGGGACTACGTGTTACGAGGCAGTACTTC. It is translated as CASTLGGLRVTRQYF.

The sample holds many counts of this clonotype. J is TRBJ2-3 and V is TRBV7-2; D not certain. The germline gives CDR1 SGHTA, CDR2 FQGNSA. V was shortened by 5 bases and J by 2 bases, with 8 bases between the two germline ends. The CDR3 has 13 amino acids. This CDR3 reads CASSPPHTDTQYF. Here the CDR3 DNA reads TGTGCCAGCAGCCCACCCCACACAGATACGCAGTATTTT.

This clonotype was seen more than once but under ten times. This chain joins TRBV4-2 and TRBJ2-4; 8 bases line up with TRBD2. This CDR3 is 17 amino acids long. Germline V gene sequence: CDR1 LGHNA, CDR2 YNFKEQ. Losses at the gene ends were 0 bases for V and 1 base for J; bases not matched to a gene: 5. CDR3 coding DNA: TGTGCCAGCAGCCAAGATCCAACGGGGGGGGCCAAAAACATTCAGTACTTC. This codes for CASSQDPTGGAKNIQYF.

This clonotype appeared many times. This chain links TRBV12-3 or TRBV12-4 with TRBJ2-7; maybe TRBD2 (6 bases). CDR3 size: 15 residues. V was shortened by 1 base and J by 3 bases, with 13 bases between the two germline ends. CDR3 nucleotides: TGTGCCAGCAGTTTAGGGGTTGGGGGGAGCTACGAGCAGTACTTC. It yields the protein CASSLGVGGSYEQYF.

This clonotype appeared many times. The chain has TRBV29-1 and TRBJ2-5, with a weak D call TRBD1 (7 bases). Germline-derived CDR1 and CDR2 are SQVTM and ANQGSEA. With 2 bases removed from V and 4 bases from J, the gap between germline ends came to 8 bases. This CDR3 has 12 amino acids. CDR3 nucleotide sequence: TGCAGCGTTGAACAGGGGGGAGAGACCCAGTACTTC. It translates to CSVEQGGETQYF.

This clonotype has at least ten counts. The chain has TRBV5-1 and TRBJ1-1, with no clear D. With 3 bases removed from V and 4 bases from J, the gap between germline ends came to 19 bases. CDR1 SGHRS and CDR2 YFSETQ come from the germline V gene. This CDR3 comprises 16 residues. The CDR3 coding sequence is TGCGCCAGCAGCTGGGAGTTTGGGGTCGATGGCACTGAAGCTTTCTTT. It is translated as CASSWEFGVDGTEAFF.

Ten or more counts support this clonotype. The chain carries TRBV19 and TRBJ2-3; D might be TRBD2 (5 bases). With 6 bases removed from V and 2 bases from J, the gap between germline ends came to 9 bases. The germline V gene has CDR1 LNHDA and CDR2 SQIVND (reference sequence). The CDR3 has 13 residues. The CDR3 DNA sequence: TGTGCCAGTAGCGGACTTTCCACAGATACGCAGTATTTT. The encoded protein is CASSGLSTDTQYF.

The V and J genes are TRBV3-1 and TRBJ2-2; 11 nucleotides match TRBD2. V trimming: 11 bases; J trimming: 7 bases; junction bases outside the gene matches: 18. This CDR3 spans 17 amino acids. Germline CDR1 reads LGHDT; CDR2 reads YNNKEL (reference sequence). CDR3 region: CACCREPSGRNVGELFF. CDR3 in DNA: TGTGCCTGCTGCCGTGAACCTAGCGGGAGGAATGTCGGGGAGCTGTTTTTT.

The chain uses TRBV18 and TRBJ2-3; possible D gene TRBD2, 6 bases. CDR1 and CDR2 (germline): KGHSH, LQKENI. The CDR3 covers 16 residues. The V end lost 2 bases, the J end lost 5 bases, and 17 bases lay between the germline ends. CDR3 sequence reads: CASSPYTSRVGDTQYF. In DNA, the CDR3 is TGTGCCAGCTCACCATACACTAGCCGGGTGGGAGATACGCAGTATTTT. Based on the CDR3 plus reference TRBV18 and TRBJ2-3, the full variable domain is NAGVMQNPRHLVRRRGQEARLRCSPMKGHSHVYWYRQLPEEGLKFMVYLQKENIIDESGMPKERFSAEFPKEGPSILRIQQVVRGDSAAYFCASSPYTSRVGDTQYFGPGTRLTVL.

In this sample, this clonotype turned up many times. The rearrangement links TRBV12-3 or TRBV12-4 to TRBJ1-6; 9 bases align to TRBD1. This CDR3 is built from 15 residues. V lost 8 bases and J lost 6; bases outside the gene matches: 8. The CDR3 sequence: CASSGQGLGNSPLHF. CDR3 in DNA: TGTGCCAGCTCGGGACAGGGCCTTGGTAATTCACCCCTCCACTTT.

This clonotype was picked up many times. The gene calls are TRBV12-3 or TRBV12-4 and TRBJ2-5; D unclear. The ends were cut back, 6 bases at V and 8 bases at J, with 16 bases in the middle. The CDR3 consists of 13 residues. The CDR3 here is CASSTPGAFTQYF. The CDR3 region has the DNA TGTGCCAGCAGCACCCCCGGCGCCTTTACCCAGTACTTC.

This clonotype was seen repeatedly, ten times or more. The genes are TRBV29-1 and TRBJ1-2; 9 bases agree with TRBD1. This CDR3 contains 17 residues. The V gene's germline CDR1 is SQVTM and CDR2 ANQGSEA. V trimming: 6 bases; J trimming: 0 bases; junction bases outside the gene matches: 14. In nucleotides, the CDR3 is TGCAGCGTCCTGATTACCGGGACAGGGACCTCTAACTATGGCTACACCTTC. It translates to CSVLITGTGTSNYGYTF.